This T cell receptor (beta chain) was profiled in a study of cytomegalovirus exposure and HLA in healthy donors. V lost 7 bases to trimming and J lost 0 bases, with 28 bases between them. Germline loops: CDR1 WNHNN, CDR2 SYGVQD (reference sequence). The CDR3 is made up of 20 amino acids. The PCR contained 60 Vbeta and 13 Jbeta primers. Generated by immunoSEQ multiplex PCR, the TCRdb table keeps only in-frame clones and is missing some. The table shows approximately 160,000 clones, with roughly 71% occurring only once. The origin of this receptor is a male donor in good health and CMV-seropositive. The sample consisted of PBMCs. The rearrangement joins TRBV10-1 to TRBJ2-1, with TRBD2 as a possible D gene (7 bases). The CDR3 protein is CASTGGRGGPKFTSYNEQFF. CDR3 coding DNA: TGCGCCAGCACCGGGGGGAGGGGGGGGCCCAAGTTTACCTCCTACAATGAGCAGTTCTTC.